Listed below are T cell receptor beta chains from one sample, sequenced in a study of blood T cell repertoires in COVID-19. Measured with immunoSEQ multiplex PCR; TCRdb has only the in-frame clones, and not every one. Here the sample spans over 40,000 clones, roughly 85% being singletons. The sample consisted of peripheral blood. Receptors were obtained from an older man with acute or convalescent COVID-19. Both conserved end residues are part of each CDR3. A D gene is named only where the DNA matches it firmly. Size is stated for part of the rows, as once, few or many counts, or as a class when the clone is expanded.

cdr3_length,v_call,j_call,clone_size,d_call,cdr3_nt,cdr3_aa
14,TRBV19,TRBJ1-2,.,.,TGTGCCACCCGAGTCCCAGGGGCTTCCAATGGCTACACCTTC,CATRVPGASNGYTF
14,TRBV9,TRBJ1-1,.,.,TGTGCCAGCAGCGAGGGTAATAGGGGCACTGAAGCTTTCTTT,CASSEGNRGTEAFF
11,TRBV6-6,TRBJ2-3,.,.,TGTGCCAGCATCCTCACAGATACGCAGTATTTT,CASILTDTQYF
16,TRBV19,TRBJ2-3,few,TRBD1,TGTGCCAGTAGTACCCCGGGACAGGGGGAGGCAGATACGCAGTATTTT,CASSTPGQGEADTQYF
13,TRBV5-1,TRBJ1-1,.,.,TGCGCCAGCAACAACGGACAAATCACTGAAGCTTTCTTT,CASNNGQITEAFF
16,TRBV5-8,TRBJ2-1,.,.,TGTGCCAGCAGCTTGGCCTACGGACAGAATTACAATGAGCAGTTCTTC,CASSLAYGQNYNEQFF
18,TRBV12-5,TRBJ1-5,.,TRBD1,TGTGCTAGTGGTTTGGGCACCGGGACAGGGTTTGACAATCAGCCCCAGCATTTT,CASGLGTGTGFDNQPQHF
15,TRBV7-8,TRBJ2-7,.,TRBD1,TGTGCCAGCAGCTCAACCGGGACAGGGTGGTCCGAGCAGTACTTC,CASSSTGTGWSEQYF
14,TRBV7-2,TRBJ1-1,.,TRBD1,TGTGCCAGCAGCTCGGGACAGGGGAACACTGAAGCTTTCTTT,CASSSGQGNTEAFF
16,TRBV9,TRBJ1-1,.,.,TGTGCCAGCAGTCATGGCGGGGGCCGGGTGAACACTGAAGCTTTCTTT,CASSHGGGRVNTEAFF
19,TRBV18,TRBJ2-6,.,.,TGTGCCAGCTCACCAGTGAAGCAGGGGGGTCGGGCTGGGGCCAACGTCCTGACTTTC,CASSPVKQGGRAGANVLTF
16,TRBV5-1,TRBJ2-2,.,TRBD2,TGCGCCAGCAGCTTGAGAGCGGGGGGCCTTACCGGGGAGCTGTTTTTT,CASSLRAGGLTGELFF
13,TRBV6-1,TRBJ1-1,.,.,TGTGCCAGCACAGGGGCTCCGAACACTGAAGCTTTCTTT,CASTGAPNTEAFF
16,TRBV18,TRBJ2-5,once,.,TGTGCCAGCCCTGTAGGGGGGGCCTTATCCCAAGAGACCCAGTACTTC,CASPVGGALSQETQYF
15,TRBV7-6,TRBJ2-5,.,TRBD1,TGTGCCAGCAGCTCGTCCGGGACAGTCGCAGAGACCCAGTACTTC,CASSSSGTVAETQYF
14,TRBV3-1/TRBV3-2,TRBJ2-5,.,.,TGTGCCAGCAGTATACGGCGGTTACAAGAGACCCAGTACTTC,CASSIRRLQETQYF
14,TRBV6-5,TRBJ1-2,.,.,TGTGCCAGCAGTCCCATGACAGGAATATATGGCTACACCTTC,CASSPMTGIYGYTF
15,TRBV9,TRBJ2-5,.,TRBD1,TGTGCCAGCAGCGCCGGGACAGGGGATATTGAGACCCAGTACTTC,CASSAGTGDIETQYF
15,TRBV5-6,TRBJ2-7,.,.,TGTGCCAGCAGCCTGCAGCAATACCAGGGCGGCGAGCAGTACTTC,CASSLQQYQGGEQYF
12,TRBV6-2/TRBV6-3,TRBJ2-5,.,.,TGTGCCAGCAGCCCGAGCTTAAGGACCCAGTACTTC,CASSPSLRTQYF
13,TRBV3-1/TRBV3-2,TRBJ2-3,.,.,TGTGCCAGCAGCCTTAGTAGGGACAATAGGCAGTATTTT,CASSLSRDNRQYF
13,TRBV5-8,TRBJ1-1,.,TRBD1,TGTGCCACCGCGGGACAGAAGAACACTGAAGCTTTCTTT,CATAGQKNTEAFF
14,TRBV5-1,TRBJ2-7,.,.,TGCGCCAGCAGCTCGGCAGGCGATACCTACGAGCAGTACTTC,CASSSAGDTYEQYF
13,TRBV27,TRBJ1-1,.,.,TGTGCCAGCAGACCGCGACAGAACACTGAAGCTTTCTTT,CASRPRQNTEAFF
16,TRBV5-1,TRBJ1-2,.,TRBD1,TGCGCCAGCAGCCCTTGGACGGGGACAGCAAGCTATGGCTACACCTTC,CASSPWTGTASYGYTF
14,TRBV7-9,TRBJ2-7,few,TRBD2,TGTGCCAGCAGCTTAGCACTAGCGAGCCACGAGCAGTACTTC,CASSLALASHEQYF
14,TRBV7-6,TRBJ2-1,.,.,TGTGCCAGCAGCAAAGAGGAGCTAGCAGGTGAGCAGTTCTTC,CASSKEELAGEQFF
15,TRBV2,TRBJ1-2,.,TRBD1,TGTGCCAGCAGCACGGCGAGGGGACAGGGCTATGGCTACACCTTC,CASSTARGQGYGYTF
15,TRBV5-4,TRBJ2-7,few,TRBD1,TGTGCCAGCAGTAGACAGGGGGCGCGGTCCTACGAGCAGTACTTC,CASSRQGARSYEQYF
15,TRBV27,TRBJ2-6,.,.,TGTGCCAGCAGTTTATCCCCCCGTGGGGCCAACGTCCTGACTTTC,CASSLSPRGANVLTF
13,TRBV2,TRBJ1-5,few,TRBD1,TGTGCCAGCAGTGGGGACAGGGAACAGCCCCAGCATTTT,CASSGDREQPQHF
14,TRBV20-1,TRBJ2-7,.,TRBD1,TGCAGTGCTAGTGGGACAGGGATCTCCTACGAGCAGTACTTC,CSASGTGISYEQYF
14,TRBV6-5,TRBJ2-1,.,.,TGTGCCAGCAGTTACCGCCTTGGACTCAGTCAGCAGTTCTTC,CASSYRLGLSQQFF
15,TRBV27,TRBJ1-1,.,.,TGTGCCAGCAGTGTATTGAACAGCCCGAACACTGAAGCTTTCTTT,CASSVLNSPNTEAFF
14,TRBV7-2,TRBJ2-3,.,.,TGTGCCAGCAGCGTCAACCGAGGGACAGATACGCAGTATTTT,CASSVNRGTDTQYF
14,TRBV7-2,TRBJ2-7,.,.,TGTGCCAGCAGCTCCCCCCAGGGGCCCTACGAGCAGTACTTC,CASSSPQGPYEQYF